This T cell receptor (beta chain) was retrieved from a study of identical twins. Study-wide findings and caveats: For zero-insertion analyses, partial confounding could come from invariant MAIT and iNKT cells. Insertions were reduced in abundant cord blood beta clonotypes but not in memory repertoires. Cross-sectional statistical analysis, not tracking of the same donors, underpinned the conclusions.

There are 16 residues in the CDR3. V was trimmed by 1 base and J by 7 bases, leaving 17 bases between them. Germline CDR1 reads MNHGY; CDR2 reads SVAAGI. Concerning this clonotype: Antigen specificity is unknown.

A single record per CDR3 protein comes from TCRdb applying MiXCR to the 5' RACE reads. The sample records 500,000 to 650,000 distinct CDR3 sequences, around 24% being singletons. This sample was also put to use in a study of yellow fever vaccine responses in identical twins. This second study notes: Reportedly, the T cell response mounted by twins to vaccine seemed partly convergent, partly personalized.

The chain employs TRBV6-9 and TRBJ2-1; TRBD1 or TRBD2 may be the D gene (5 bases each). This clonotype originated in a woman aged 18-35 years in good health. The specimen was CD4+ T cells sorted from blood. CDR3 nucleotide sequence: TGTGCCAGCAGTTATTGGGGGTTCGGTCGTGGGAATGAGCAGTTCTTC. Its translation is CASSYWGFGRGNEQFF.